These T cell receptor beta chains were read from a single sample in a study of blood T cells in healthy people across ages. TCRdb recomputed calls from the 5' RACE reads with MiXCR, one row per CDR3 protein. The table lists about 1.5 million distinct CDR3 sequences, about 45% of them singletons. The specimen sequenced was blood. These receptors came from a woman between 18 and 29 years old in good health. The CDR3 runs from the conserved cysteine through the conserved F or W. D genes are given only for firm matches. The size entry is marked missing in some rows and otherwise reads once, few, many or a size class.

d_call: .
clone_size: .
j_call: TRBJ1-6
v_call: TRBV6-6
cdr3_aa: CASSTGQPPALHF
cdr3_nt: TGTGCCAGCAGTACTGGGCAACCCCCGGCCCTCCACTTT

d_call: .
clone_size: few
j_call: TRBJ1-2
v_call: TRBV5-1
cdr3_aa: CASSSGLPPGVYGYTF
cdr3_nt: TGCGCCAGCAGCTCCGGACTCCCACCCGGGGTATATGGCTACACCTTC

d_call: .
clone_size: .
j_call: TRBJ2-7
v_call: TRBV19
cdr3_aa: CASSSLGSGQYF
cdr3_nt: TGTGCCAGTAGTTCCCTCGGTTCTGGGCAGTACTTC

d_call: TRBD2
clone_size: .
j_call: TRBJ2-1
v_call: TRBV28
cdr3_aa: CASSEGTSGIEQFF
cdr3_nt: TGTGCCAGCAGTGAGGGGACTAGCGGGATCGAGCAGTTCTTC

d_call: .
clone_size: .
j_call: TRBJ2-6
v_call: TRBV29-1
cdr3_aa: CSVRNWAGANVLTF
cdr3_nt: TGCAGCGTTCGAAACTGGGCTGGGGCCAACGTCCTGACTTTC

d_call: .
clone_size: .
j_call: TRBJ2-1
v_call: TRBV7-2
cdr3_aa: CASSLNGLSSYNEQFF
cdr3_nt: TGTGCCAGCAGCCTAAATGGTCTCAGCTCCTACAATGAGCAGTTCTTC

d_call: .
clone_size: few
j_call: TRBJ2-4
v_call: TRBV4-3
cdr3_aa: CASSQDWAQSLYF
cdr3_nt: TGCGCCAGCAGCCAAGATTGGGCCCAGAGCTTGTACTTC

d_call: .
clone_size: .
j_call: TRBJ2-7
v_call: TRBV7-7
cdr3_aa: CASSSLGGQGHEQYF
cdr3_nt: TGTGCTAGCAGCTCCCTGGGGGGGCAGGGTCATGAGCAGTACTTC

d_call: .
clone_size: .
j_call: TRBJ2-1
v_call: TRBV27
cdr3_aa: CASSLLGGSRGQFF
cdr3_nt: TGTGCCAGCAGTTTGCTAGGCGGAAGCAGAGGGCAGTTCTTC

d_call: .
clone_size: .
j_call: TRBJ2-5
v_call: TRBV4-3
cdr3_aa: CASSRADGIQEQYF
cdr3_nt: TGCGCCAGCAGCAGGGCAGATGGGATTCAAGAGCAGTACTTC

d_call: TRBD2
clone_size: few
j_call: TRBJ2-1
v_call: TRBV20-1
cdr3_aa: CSALLSGARSYNEQFF
cdr3_nt: TGCAGTGCTCTGCTTAGCGGGGCCCGCTCCTACAATGAGCAGTTCTTC

d_call: .
clone_size: many
j_call: TRBJ2-7
v_call: TRBV4-2
cdr3_aa: CASSQVGTGYEQYF
cdr3_nt: TGTGCCAGCAGCCAAGTAGGTACGGGCTACGAGCAGTACTTC

d_call: .
clone_size: .
j_call: TRBJ2-7
v_call: TRBV11-2
cdr3_aa: CASSDTDRGYEQYF
cdr3_nt: TGTGCCAGCAGCGATACAGATCGGGGGTACGAGCAGTACTTC

d_call: .
clone_size: .
j_call: TRBJ2-4
v_call: TRBV20-1
cdr3_aa: CSAGKELEENIQYF
cdr3_nt: TGCAGTGCCGGGAAAGAGCTTGAAGAAAACATTCAGTACTTC

d_call: TRBD2
clone_size: .
j_call: TRBJ2-1
v_call: TRBV25-1
cdr3_aa: CASSPLPGGKNEQFF
cdr3_nt: TGTGCCAGCAGCCCTCTCCCGGGAGGAAAAAATGAGCAGTTCTTC

d_call: TRBD2
clone_size: .
j_call: TRBJ2-3
v_call: TRBV7-9
cdr3_aa: CASSSILAANTDTQYF
cdr3_nt: TGTGCCAGCAGCTCAATACTAGCGGCAAACACAGATACGCAGTATTTT

d_call: TRBD2
clone_size: once
j_call: TRBJ2-1
v_call: TRBV28
cdr3_aa: CASTRTSGSDEQFF
cdr3_nt: TGTGCCAGCACCCGGACTAGCGGGAGCGATGAGCAGTTCTTC

d_call: TRBD1
clone_size: few
j_call: TRBJ1-2
v_call: TRBV28
cdr3_aa: CASTIFGQGGYGYTF
cdr3_nt: TGTGCCAGCACTATTTTCGGACAGGGAGGCTATGGCTACACCTTC

d_call: .
clone_size: .
j_call: TRBJ2-7
v_call: TRBV11-2
cdr3_aa: CASSFSQGQKGEQYF
cdr3_nt: TGTGCCAGCAGCTTTTCACAGGGACAAAAGGGTGAGCAGTACTTC

d_call: .
clone_size: many
j_call: TRBJ2-3
v_call: TRBV7-9
cdr3_aa: CASSLAPGRNTDTQYF
cdr3_nt: TGTGCCAGCAGCTTAGCCCCTGGACGGAACACAGATACGCAGTATTTT

d_call: TRBD1
clone_size: .
j_call: TRBJ2-4
v_call: TRBV7-2
cdr3_aa: CASSPPDRVDIQYF
cdr3_nt: TGTGCCAGCAGCCCCCCAGACAGGGTTGACATTCAGTACTTC

d_call: .
clone_size: few
j_call: TRBJ1-1
v_call: TRBV29-1
cdr3_aa: CSVGGRQALNTEAFF
cdr3_nt: TGCAGCGTTGGGGGTCGGCAGGCTTTGAACACTGAAGCTTTCTTT

d_call: .
clone_size: .
j_call: TRBJ1-6
v_call: TRBV2
cdr3_aa: CASSEAGGVDSPLHF
cdr3_nt: TGTGCCAGCAGTGAAGCGGGGGGTGTTGATTCACCCCTCCACTTT

d_call: TRBD2
clone_size: .
j_call: TRBJ2-1
v_call: TRBV20-1
cdr3_aa: CSARRTSGSGNEQFF
cdr3_nt: TGCAGTGCTAGAAGAACTAGCGGGAGCGGGAATGAGCAGTTCTTC

d_call: .
clone_size: .
j_call: TRBJ2-7
v_call: TRBV20-1
cdr3_aa: CIARDRAGSSYEQYF
cdr3_nt: TGCATTGCTAGAGATCGGGCAGGGAGCTCCTACGAGCAGTACTTC

d_call: .
clone_size: .
j_call: TRBJ1-1
v_call: TRBV5-1
cdr3_aa: CASRPGLAGDTEAFF
cdr3_nt: TGCGCCAGCAGACCGGGGTTAGCGGGGGACACTGAAGCTTTCTTT

d_call: TRBD2
clone_size: .
j_call: TRBJ2-5
v_call: TRBV7-6
cdr3_aa: CASSVLRTSGGGETQYF
cdr3_nt: TGTGCCAGCAGCGTATTGAGGACTAGCGGGGGTGGAGAGACCCAGTACTTC

d_call: TRBD2
clone_size: .
j_call: TRBJ2-3
v_call: TRBV7-2
cdr3_aa: CASSPNFRGRAADTQYF
cdr3_nt: TGTGCCAGCAGCCCGAATTTTAGAGGGAGGGCCGCAGATACGCAGTATTTT

d_call: TRBD1
clone_size: .
j_call: TRBJ2-7
v_call: TRBV7-2
cdr3_aa: CASSLAGQTARNEQYF
cdr3_nt: TGTGCCAGCAGCTTAGCGGGACAGACCGCTCGTAATGAGCAGTACTTC

d_call: TRBD1
clone_size: few
j_call: TRBJ2-7
v_call: TRBV12-3/TRBV12-4
cdr3_aa: CASSLLLRQGGKSYEQYF
cdr3_nt: TGTGCCAGCAGTCTTCTTCTCCGACAGGGTGGAAAGTCCTACGAGCAGTACTTC

d_call: .
clone_size: few
j_call: TRBJ2-1
v_call: TRBV14
cdr3_aa: CASSQDPLLTRDEQFF
cdr3_nt: TGTGCCAGCAGCCAAGACCCTCTTCTTACTAGGGATGAGCAGTTCTTC

d_call: .
clone_size: .
j_call: TRBJ2-2
v_call: TRBV20-1
cdr3_aa: CSARNRVSGELFF
cdr3_nt: TGCAGTGCTAGGAACAGGGTTTCCGGGGAGCTGTTTTTT

d_call: .
clone_size: few
j_call: TRBJ1-4
v_call: TRBV6-6
cdr3_aa: CASSPIYAVWGNEKLFF
cdr3_nt: TGTGCCAGCAGTCCCATTTACGCCGTATGGGGTAATGAAAAACTGTTTTTT

d_call: .
clone_size: few
j_call: TRBJ1-1
v_call: TRBV7-9
cdr3_aa: CASSFYSDMNTEAFF
cdr3_nt: TGTGCCAGCAGCTTCTATTCAGATATGAACACTGAAGCTTTCTTT

d_call: TRBD1
clone_size: .
j_call: TRBJ2-7
v_call: TRBV5-1
cdr3_aa: CTSSFGQAYYEQYF
cdr3_nt: TGCACCAGCAGCTTCGGACAGGCTTACTACGAGCAGTACTTC

d_call: .
clone_size: .
j_call: TRBJ2-7
v_call: TRBV18
cdr3_aa: CASSPGQHSYEQYF
cdr3_nt: TGTGCCAGCTCACCCGGCCAGCACTCCTACGAGCAGTACTTC

d_call: .
clone_size: few
j_call: TRBJ2-7
v_call: TRBV20-1
cdr3_aa: CSAPYRDGTYEQYF
cdr3_nt: TGCAGTGCGCCCTACAGGGACGGGACCTACGAGCAGTACTTC

d_call: .
clone_size: few
j_call: TRBJ2-7
v_call: TRBV25-1
cdr3_aa: CASSERSSYEQYF
cdr3_nt: TGTGCCAGCAGTGAAAGGTCAAGCTACGAGCAGTACTTC

d_call: .
clone_size: .
j_call: TRBJ2-4
v_call: TRBV6-6
cdr3_aa: CAAGGGSKVQYF
cdr3_nt: TGTGCCGCTGGAGGAGGTTCGAAGGTTCAGTACTTC

d_call: .
clone_size: many
j_call: TRBJ2-3
v_call: TRBV4-1
cdr3_aa: CASSQDLGPDTQYF
cdr3_nt: TGCGCCAGCAGCCAAGATTTGGGCCCAGATACGCAGTATTTT

d_call: TRBD1
clone_size: .
j_call: TRBJ2-7
v_call: TRBV20-1
cdr3_aa: CSARKTGDEQYF
cdr3_nt: TGCAGTGCTAGGAAAACAGGGGACGAGCAGTACTTC

d_call: TRBD1
clone_size: .
j_call: TRBJ1-1
v_call: TRBV6-1
cdr3_aa: CASSEQTGVTEAFF
cdr3_nt: TGTGCCAGCAGTGAACAGACAGGGGTTACTGAAGCTTTCTTT

d_call: .
clone_size: few
j_call: TRBJ2-7
v_call: TRBV4-3
cdr3_aa: CASSQRERSSYNEQYF
cdr3_nt: TGCGCCAGCAGCCAAAGAGAACGGAGCTCCTACAATGAGCAGTACTTC

d_call: .
clone_size: .
j_call: TRBJ1-2
v_call: TRBV7-2
cdr3_aa: CASSLVSGSESFYGYTF
cdr3_nt: TGTGCCAGCAGCTTAGTATCAGGGTCAGAGTCCTTCTATGGCTACACCTTC

d_call: TRBD1
clone_size: .
j_call: TRBJ2-7
v_call: TRBV7-9
cdr3_aa: CASSGSGTGFYEQYF
cdr3_nt: TGTGCCAGCAGCGGCTCCGGGACAGGGTTCTACGAGCAGTACTTC

d_call: .
clone_size: .
j_call: TRBJ1-1
v_call: TRBV6-5
cdr3_aa: CASRSLTPNTEAFF
cdr3_nt: TGTGCCAGCAGGTCTCTGACACCTAACACTGAAGCTTTCTTT

d_call: .
clone_size: .
j_call: TRBJ2-7
v_call: TRBV5-6
cdr3_aa: CASSKPTDYEQYF
cdr3_nt: TGTGCCAGCAGTAAACCGACCGACTACGAGCAGTACTTC

d_call: TRBD1
clone_size: many
j_call: TRBJ2-7
v_call: TRBV6-6
cdr3_aa: CASSRDRDYEQYF
cdr3_nt: TGTGCCAGCAGTCGGGACAGAGATTACGAGCAGTACTTC

d_call: .
clone_size: .
j_call: TRBJ2-1
v_call: TRBV28
cdr3_aa: CASTRWGTDNEQFF
cdr3_nt: TGTGCCAGCACCCGATGGGGCACGGACAATGAGCAGTTCTTC